This is a list of T cell receptor beta chains from one sample in a study of T-cell reconstitution after alpha-beta-depleted transplantation in children. TCRdb recomputed calls from the PCR reads with MiXCR, one row per CDR3 protein. The data contain about a million distinct CDR3 sequences, 25% to 35% of them singletons. The specimen comprised PBMCs, mostly from graft donor cells, sampled 360 days after TCRalphabeta/CD19-depleted stem cell transplant. Receptors were obtained from a boy in the first two years of life who had a stem cell transplant for SCID, so the T cells may come from the graft donor. Each CDR3 is given with its conserved first and last residue. D genes are given only for firm matches. Clone size is not always given. Where it is, it says once, few, many or a class for expanded clones.

.,TRBJ2-3,TRBV2,.,14,CASSSQGRSDTQYF,TGTGCCAGCAGCTCACAGGGGAGGTCAGATACGCAGTATTTT
few,TRBJ2-7,TRBV4-3,.,16,CASSPEVVSTLYEQYF,TGCGCCAGCAGCCCCGAGGTGGTATCTACCCTCTACGAGCAGTACTTC
many,TRBJ2-3,TRBV7-2,.,12,CASSLDLGTQYF,TGTGCCAGCAGCTTGGATCTGGGTACGCAGTATTTT
few,TRBJ2-7,TRBV7-8,TRBD1,15,CASSWGQGLGYEQYF,TGTGCCAGCAGCTGGGGACAGGGGTTAGGCTACGAGCAGTACTTC
few,TRBJ1-2,TRBV12-3/TRBV12-4,.,12,CASGPSWNGYTF,TGTGCCAGCGGTCCCTCCTGGAATGGCTACACCTTC
.,TRBJ2-2,TRBV7-2,.,17,CASSLARTAPNTGELFF,TGTGCCAGCAGCTTAGCCCGGACAGCTCCGAACACCGGGGAGCTGTTTTTT
few,TRBJ1-1,TRBV6-5,TRBD1,14,CASSSQAGGGLAFF,TGTGCCAGCAGTTCCCAGGCAGGGGGCGGATTGGCTTTCTTT
.,TRBJ1-5,TRBV6-2/TRBV6-3,.,17,CASTAPPTGYSNQPQHF,TGTGCCAGCACCGCCCCTCCGACAGGTTATAGCAATCAGCCCCAGCATTTT
.,TRBJ1-1,TRBV29-1,TRBD1,13,CSVERQGNTEAFF,TGCAGCGTTGAAAGACAGGGGAACACTGAAGCTTTCTTT
.,TRBJ1-1,TRBV4-1,.,16,CASSQEIGRTNTEAFF,TGCGCCAGCAGCCAAGAGATCGGCAGGACGAACACTGAAGCTTTCTTT
.,TRBJ1-4,TRBV21-1,.,17,CASSKADRGKTNEKLFF,TGTGCCAGCAGCAAAGCGGACAGGGGGAAAACTAATGAAAAACTGTTTTTT
few,TRBJ2-6,TRBV15,TRBD1,18,CATSGGDRLFSGANVLTF,TGTGCCACCAGCGGTGGGGACAGGCTCTTCTCTGGGGCCAACGTCCTGACTTTC
few,TRBJ1-1,TRBV20-1,.,13,CSASPGWGTEAFF,TGCAGTGCTTCGCCCGGATGGGGCACTGAAGCTTTCTTT
few,TRBJ1-4,TRBV12-3/TRBV12-4,TRBD1,14,CASSRGTANEKLFF,TGTGCCAGCAGCCGCGGGACAGCTAATGAAAAACTGTTTTTT
few,TRBJ2-1,TRBV6-2/TRBV6-3,TRBD2,18,CASNWRGALTSSYNEQFF,TGTGCCAGCAACTGGCGGGGGGCCCTTACTAGCTCCTACAATGAGCAGTTCTTC
.,TRBJ1-2,TRBV20-1,.,15,CSAGQSNRIYYGYTF,TGCAGTGCTGGGCAGAGTAATCGCATATATTATGGCTACACCTTC
.,TRBJ1-1,TRBV6-2/TRBV6-3,.,12,CASRRTASEAFF,TGTGCCAGCAGAAGGACAGCTAGTGAAGCTTTCTTT
few,TRBJ2-7,TRBV2,.,14,CASSNSRVAYEQYF,TGTGCCAGCAGTAACTCCAGGGTAGCCTACGAGCAGTACTTC
.,TRBJ2-6,TRBV6-1,TRBD1,15,CASRTDRAGANVLTF,TGTGCCAGCAGAACGGACAGGGCTGGGGCCAACGTCCTGACTTTC
.,TRBJ2-7,TRBV12-5,.,12,CASGLAVYEQYF,TGTGCTAGTGGTTTGGCCGTCTACGAGCAGTACTTC
.,TRBJ2-7,TRBV15,.,12,CATGLGPYEQYF,TGTGCCACCGGATTGGGGCCCTACGAGCAGTACTTC
few,TRBJ1-1,TRBV29-1,.,11,CSVPTTNEAFF,TGCAGCGTTCCGACGACAAATGAAGCTTTCTTT
.,TRBJ2-1,TRBV24-1,TRBD2,13,CATSALAGAEQFF,TGTGCCACCAGTGCGCTAGCGGGGGCTGAGCAGTTCTTC
.,TRBJ1-1,TRBV7-9,.,15,CASSVGGAVGTEAFF,TGTGCCAGCAGCGTGGGTGGGGCGGTGGGGACTGAAGCTTTCTTT
.,TRBJ2-2,TRBV28,.,14,CASSKALNTGELFF,TGTGCCAGCAGCAAGGCCCTGAACACCGGGGAGCTGTTTTTT
few,TRBJ1-1,TRBV6-5,.,18,CASSSRRGGLGMNTEAFF,TGTGCCAGCAGTTCCCGTCGGGGAGGGCTGGGGATGAACACTGAAGCTTTCTTT
.,TRBJ2-5,TRBV28,TRBD2,15,CASSKTRGGRETQYF,TGTGCCAGCAGTAAGACGCGGGGGGGTCGAGAGACCCAGTACTTC
few,TRBJ2-7,TRBV6-2/TRBV6-3,TRBD1,16,CASGRLDRAPFYEQYF,TGTGCCAGCGGACGACTGGACAGGGCACCCTTTTACGAGCAGTACTTC
.,TRBJ2-7,TRBV7-2,.,15,CASSFTGVRTYEQYF,TGTGCCAGCAGCTTCACCGGGGTGAGGACCTACGAGCAGTACTTC
.,TRBJ2-1,TRBV7-6,TRBD2,20,CASSPRRTSGGAPSYNEQFF,TGTGCCAGCAGCCCCCGGAGGACTAGCGGGGGGGCGCCCTCCTACAATGAGCAGTTCTTC
.,TRBJ2-2,TRBV28,.,15,CASRRGLLGTGELFF,TGTGCCAGCAGGCGGGGACTGCTAGGAACCGGGGAGCTGTTTTTT
few,TRBJ2-7,TRBV3-1,.,14,CASSRSDGTGEQYF,TGTGCCAGCAGCCGATCGGACGGGACCGGGGAGCAGTACTTC
many,TRBJ2-2,TRBV12-3/TRBV12-4,.,13,CASSPRLAGELFF,TGTGCCAGCAGTCCTCGACTCGCCGGGGAGCTGTTTTTT
few,TRBJ2-1,TRBV20-1,.,15,CSAPPLFGSRNEQFF,TGCAGTGCCCCGCCCCTATTCGGATCTAGGAATGAGCAGTTCTTC
.,TRBJ1-2,TRBV6-1,TRBD1,15,CASSPHRGGDYGYTF,TGTGCCAGCAGCCCTCACAGGGGCGGTGACTATGGCTACACCTTC
few,TRBJ2-5,TRBV18,.,15,CASSPSASEWETQYF,TGTGCCAGCTCACCATCCGCTAGCGAGTGGGAGACCCAGTACTTC
few,TRBJ1-5,TRBV28,.,15,CASSLEEFGNQPQHF,TGTGCCAGCAGTTTGGAGGAGTTTGGGAATCAGCCCCAGCATTTT
.,TRBJ2-7,TRBV28,.,13,CASRGGASYEQYF,TGTGCCAGCAGGGGGGGGGCTTCCTACGAGCAGTACTTC